A selection of T cell receptor beta chains follows, all from one sample in a study of technical replicates of blood from four donors. Repertoires were generated with immunoSEQ multiplex PCR, while TCRdb's copy carries only in-frame clones and drops some. This table has tens of thousands of clones, nearly 99% appearing once. Sequencing was done on a sample of T cells isolated from PBMCs. The source of these receptors is a human donor in good health. Each CDR3 is given with its conserved first and last residue. A D gene is named only where the DNA matches it firmly. The size entry is marked missing in some rows and otherwise reads once, few, many or a size class.

d_call	clone_size	v_call	j_call	cdr3_aa	cdr3_nt
.	.	TRBV20-1	TRBJ2-7	CSAFTDYEQYF	TGCAGTGCTTTCACTGACTACGAGCAGTACTTC
.	.	TRBV27	TRBJ1-1	CASSLTRRQEDMNTEAFF	TGTGCCAGCAGTTTAACCCGACGACAGGAGGACATGAACACTGAAGCTTTCTTT
TRBD2	.	TRBV11-3	TRBJ2-2	CASRTSGRTGELFF	TGTGCCAGCAGGACTAGCGGGAGGACCGGGGAGCTGTTTTTT
.	.	TRBV11-3	TRBJ2-1	CASSLDSSYNEQFF	TGTGCCAGCAGCTTAGACAGCTCCTACAATGAGCAGTTCTTC
TRBD1	.	TRBV25-1	TRBJ2-1	CASYIGDSSGYNEQFF	TGTGCCAGCTATATAGGGGACAGCTCGGGATACAATGAGCAGTTCTTC
TRBD1	.	TRBV11-1	TRBJ1-3	CASSLTVGTGAGNTIYF	TGTGCCAGCAGCTTAACAGTCGGGACAGGGGCTGGAAACACCATATATTTT
.	.	TRBV19	TRBJ2-1	CASSVPPSEYRNNEQFF	TGTGCCAGTAGTGTCCCTCCTAGCGAATATAGGAACAATGAGCAGTTCTTC
.	.	TRBV28	TRBJ1-2	CASSLLATPNYGYTF	TGTGCCAGCAGTTTATTGGCCACACCTAACTATGGCTACACCTTC
TRBD2	.	TRBV4-1	TRBJ2-1	CASSLHFTSADINEQFF	TGCGCCAGCAGCCTACATTTCACTAGCGCAGATATCAATGAGCAGTTCTTC
.	.	TRBV28	TRBJ1-1	CASSSLLWQRTEAFF	TGTGCCAGCAGTTCTCTACTATGGCAACGCACTGAAGCTTTCTTT
TRBD2	.	TRBV28	TRBJ2-2	CASSLKLAGPFNTGELFF	TGTGCCAGCAGTCTAAAACTAGCGGGACCTTTTAACACCGGGGAGCTGTTTTTT
.	.	TRBV6-6	TRBJ1-2	CASSYSNGGAYGYTF	TGTGCCAGCAGTTACTCGAACGGGGGGGCTTATGGCTACACCTTC
TRBD1	.	TRBV19	TRBJ1-4	CATSGTGGYEKLFF	TGTGCCACCTCAGGGACAGGGGGCTATGAAAAACTGTTTTTT
.	.	TRBV5-1	TRBJ2-7	CASSLRGQAYEQYF	TGCGCCAGCAGCTTAAGGGGACAAGCCTACGAGCAGTACTTC
.	.	TRBV6-4	TRBJ2-2	CASSDTTDRNTGELFF	TGTGCCAGCAGTGACACTACGGACAGGAACACCGGGGAGCTGTTTTTT
TRBD1	.	TRBV11-3	TRBJ2-2	CASSLVGAPGQGNTGELFF	TGTGCCAGCAGCTTAGTCGGGGCTCCGGGACAGGGGAACACCGGGGAGCTGTTTTTT
.	.	TRBV5-1	TRBJ1-5	CASSLGPGSNQPQHF	TGCGCCAGCAGCTTGGGACCAGGGAGCAATCAGCCCCAGCATTTT
.	.	TRBV15	TRBJ1-5	CATSRDAASQPQHF	TGTGCCACCAGCAGAGATGCGGCGAGCCAGCCCCAGCATTTT
.	.	TRBV6-5	TRBJ1-3	CASSYSLSAGNTIYF	TGTGCCAGCAGTTACTCGCTATCGGCTGGAAACACCATATATTTT
TRBD1	.	TRBV13	TRBJ2-5	CASSSGGQGAAETQYF	TGTGCCAGCAGCTCGGGTGGACAGGGGGCTGCTGAGACCCAGTACTTC
TRBD1	once	TRBV28	TRBJ1-1	CASSFVHPGTGNTEAFF	TGTGCCAGCAGTTTCGTCCATCCCGGGACAGGGAACACTGAAGCTTTCTTT
.	once	TRBV5-1	TRBJ2-3	CASSLVEARSTDTQYF	TGCGCCAGCAGCTTGGTTGAGGCGCGGTCCACAGATACGCAGTATTTT
TRBD2	.	TRBV6-5	TRBJ2-1	CASSYSLAGGQEQFF	TGTGCCAGCAGTTACTCACTAGCGGGAGGGCAGGAGCAGTTCTTC
.	.	TRBV20-1	TRBJ2-1	CSAGLYNEQFF	TGCAGTGCAGGACTATACAATGAGCAGTTCTTC
TRBD2	.	TRBV28	TRBJ2-1	CASSLLFGLAGLENEQFF	TGTGCCAGCAGTTTATTGTTTGGACTAGCGGGACTCGAGAATGAGCAGTTCTTC
TRBD1	once	TRBV5-1	TRBJ2-1	CASSFRQGDSEQFF	TGCGCCAGCAGCTTCCGACAGGGTGACAGTGAGCAGTTCTTC
.	.	TRBV7-2	TRBJ2-3	CASSLATIGGDTQYF	TGTGCCAGCAGCTTAGCGACCATTGGAGGGGATACGCAGTATTTT
.	.	TRBV11-3	TRBJ2-5	CASSPQQTGRETQYF	TGTGCCAGCAGCCCCCAACAGACAGGACGAGAGACCCAGTACTTC
.	.	TRBV15	TRBJ2-7	CATSRGAGYVVEQYF	TGTGCCACCAGCAGAGGGGCGGGATATGTGGTCGAGCAGTACTTC
TRBD2	.	TRBV7-2	TRBJ2-2	CASSLGRAGGPTGELFF	TGTGCCAGCAGCTTAGGGCGAGCGGGAGGGCCCACCGGGGAGCTGTTTTTT
TRBD2	.	TRBV7-8	TRBJ2-7	CASSLSLAGGFEQYF	TGTGCCAGCAGCTTATCACTAGCGGGAGGGTTCGAGCAGTACTTC
.	.	TRBV6-6	TRBJ1-4	CASQGSANEKLFF	TGTGCCAGCCAGGGGTCGGCTAATGAAAAACTGTTTTTT
.	.	TRBV5-1	TRBJ1-1	CASSWDLNEAFF	TGCGCCAGCAGCTGGGACTTGAATGAAGCTTTCTTT
TRBD1	.	TRBV7-9	TRBJ1-2	CASRGTGGSGYTF	TGTGCCAGCCGTGGAACAGGGGGTTCTGGCTACACCTTC
TRBD2	.	TRBV5-1	TRBJ2-3	CASRLGLAITDTQYF	TGCGCCAGCAGATTGGGACTAGCAATCACAGATACGCAGTATTTT
.	.	TRBV30	TRBJ1-1	CAWSALPGLRTEAFF	TGTGCCTGGAGTGCGTTACCGGGACTGAGAACTGAAGCTTTCTTT
TRBD2	.	TRBV18	TRBJ2-1	CASSPTGVAGPNFRDEQFF	TGTGCCAGCTCACCGACGGGGGTAGCGGGACCAAACTTCCGAGATGAGCAGTTCTTC
TRBD1	.	TRBV5-1	TRBJ2-1	CASSSDRGNEQFF	TGCGCCAGCAGTTCGGACAGGGGAAATGAGCAGTTCTTC
TRBD1	.	TRBV13	TRBJ2-7	CASSSKTGTGAYEQYF	TGTGCCAGCAGCTCAAAGACCGGGACAGGGGCCTACGAGCAGTACTTC
TRBD1	once	TRBV15	TRBJ2-7	CATRARGQGIYEQYF	TGTGCCACCCGCGCGCGGGGACAGGGAATCTACGAGCAGTACTTC
TRBD1	.	TRBV5-6	TRBJ1-5	CASSLAGGTQQHF	TGTGCCAGCAGCTTAGCAGGGGGGACCCAGCAGCATTTT
.	.	TRBV7-2	TRBJ2-1	CASSLAGGVNEQFF	TGTGCCAGCAGCTTAGCGGGAGGAGTCAACGAGCAGTTCTTC
.	.	TRBV9	TRBJ1-3	CASSVEQGSGNTIYF	TGTGCCAGCAGCGTAGAACAGGGCAGTGGAAACACCATATATTTT
TRBD1	.	TRBV28	TRBJ1-2	CAVGTGLWGYTF	TGTGCCGTCGGGACAGGGCTATGGGGCTACACCTTC
.	.	TRBV11-2	TRBJ1-1	CASSSNSNTEAFF	TGTGCCAGCAGCTCAAATTCGAACACTGAAGCTTTCTTT
TRBD2	.	TRBV28	TRBJ2-3	CASSVLGLAGLTDTQYF	TGTGCCAGCAGTGTTCTAGGACTAGCGGGACTCACAGATACGCAGTATTTT
.	.	TRBV30	TRBJ2-2	CARDSDTGELFF	TGTGCCCGAGACTCGGACACCGGGGAGCTGTTTTTT
.	.	TRBV14	TRBJ2-7	CASSQSYWETTYEQYF	TGTGCCAGCAGCCAATCCTACTGGGAGACCACCTACGAGCAGTACTTC
TRBD1	.	TRBV27	TRBJ2-3	CASSLTTGTGNYIYTDTQYF	TGTGCCAGCAGTCTCACCACCGGGACAGGGAACTACATTTACACAGATACGCAGTATTTT
.	.	TRBV5-4	TRBJ2-1	CASKERSYNEQFF	TGTGCCAGCAAGGAGCGATCCTACAATGAGCAGTTCTTC
.	.	TRBV9	TRBJ1-2	CASSGADPGGYTF	TGTGCCAGCAGCGGCGCGGATCCTGGGGGCTACACCTTC
.	.	TRBV5-4	TRBJ2-5	CASSLNAAGETQYF	TGTGCCAGCAGCTTGAATGCCGCGGGAGAGACCCAGTACTTC
.	once	TRBV5-4	TRBJ2-3	CASSLASLQDTQYF	TGTGCCAGCAGCTTGGCTAGCCTCCAGGATACGCAGTATTTT
.	.	TRBV30	TRBJ2-7	CAWDNSYEQYF	TGTGCCTGGGACAACTCCTACGAGCAGTACTTC